This T cell receptor (beta chain) came from a study of vaccination and CD4 T cells after COVID-19. Study in general: Six males and four females, two of them Hispanic, were enrolled as convalescents. Overlapping spike peptides from SARS-CoV-2, HCoV-NL63, HCoV-OC43 and HCoV-229E served to stimulate the cells.

Study observations and caveats: Sampling was limited to relatively few convalescent patients, with no early post-infection timepoints studied.

Treatment specified: approximately 10-day PBMC culture with coronavirus spike peptide pools or control peptides (ViraFEST assay). The collection of CD4+ T cells from the unexposed donor took place before the COVID-19 pandemic (2011-2018). Before TCRs were sequenced, ViraFEST expanded antigen-specific T cells with peptide pools. As to this clonotype: Its antigen is still unknown.

The study sequenced cultured CD4+ T cell DNA using the Oncomine TCR Beta short-read assay. The genomic DNA was obtained from cultured CD4+ T cells by extraction with the QIAamp micro DNA kit. TCRdb called the PCR reads again in MiXCR, with one record for every CDR3 protein. The sample lists 7,500 to 10,000 distinct CDR3 sequences, about 32% seen once, with less than 20% in the top ten. The sequence came from a human donor in good health. The sample consisted of CD4+ T cells from blood, cultured in vitro.

The DNA for the CDR3 is TGCAGTGCTAGCGACGGGACTAGCGGGAGGGACGAGGAGACCCAGTACTTC. It translates to CSASDGTSGRDEETQYF. The chain is built from TRBV20-1 and TRBJ2-5; 16 bases fit TRBD2. Per the germline V gene, CDR1 is DFQATT and CDR2 is SNEGSKA (reference sequence). The J segment lost 5 bases and the V segment lost 3 bases, leaving 9 bases of the junction unmatched. The CDR3 runs to 17 residues.